The subject of this entry is one T cell receptor beta chain. The antigen remains unidentified. Some clones are missing from TCRdb's copy, which holds only in-frame ones; the method was immunoSEQ multiplex PCR. Of under 80,000 clones listed, approximately 74% are singletons. This entry comes from a study of vaccination effects on CD4 cells after COVID-19. Under the ViraFEST assay, PBMC were stimulated with viral peptide pools so that antigen-specific CD4+ T cells expanded. Sequencing was performed afterwards. Culture lasted around eleven days before CD4+ T cell isolation. Germline CDR1 and CDR2: MNHEY and SVGAGI. This CDR3 contains 14 residues. The V end was cut by 8 bases, the J end by 1 base, with 11 bases between.

The input for sequencing was CD4+ T cells from PBMCs cultured with HCoV-229E spike peptides, taken before COVID-19 vaccination. The TCR sequence derives from a human donor who received a COVID-19 vaccine. The rearrangement joins TRBV6-5 to TRBJ2-2; a weak D match, TRBD1 (6 bases). CDR3 nucleotides: TGTGCCAGCCGAACACAGGGGAACACCGGGGAGCTGTTTTTT. Translated, it gives CASRTQGNTGELFF.